The 2 T cell receptor beta chains listed next were all sequenced from one sample in a study of Ad26.COV2.S vaccination and SARS-CoV-2 variants. As to treatment: 19 received Ad26.COV2.S at low or high dose, single or two shots; a few received placebo; per-sample allocation not given. All samples were drawn on day 63, counting from the first vaccine or placebo injection. TCRdb's copy holds only in-frame clones and misses some; the assay was immunoSEQ multiplex PCR. The data show more than 300,000 clones, roughly 90% seen once. The source was peripheral blood, collected in a trial of Ad26.COV2.S vaccine versus placebo. These receptors were obtained from a person between 18 and 65 years old who received the Ad26.COV2.S COVID-19 vaccine or a placebo.

The chain has TRBV24-1 and TRBJ2-1; D gene ambiguous. The V end lost 1 base, the J end lost 5 bases, and 5 bases lay between the germline ends. The CDR3 contains 13 residues. Germline loops: CDR1 KGHDR, CDR2 SFDVKD. The CDR3 spells CATSDLYNNEQFF. Here the CDR3 DNA reads TGTGCCACCAGTGATTTATATAACAATGAGCAGTTCTTC.

The chain joins TRBV15 to TRBJ1-6, with no clear D. Germline V CDR1 and CDR2: LNHNV, YYDKDF (reference sequence). V lost 5 bases and J 1 base, leaving 6 bases between the germline ends. The CDR3 loop spans 14 amino acids. CDR3 bases: TGTGCCACCAGCGTGGAATCCTATAATTCACCCCTCCACTTT. Its protein product is CATSVESYNSPLHF.